Below are 31 T cell receptor beta chains sequenced from a single sample in a study of T cells after yellow fever vaccination. From the 5' RACE reads, TCRdb called clonotypes with MiXCR, one entry per CDR3 protein. The data contain some 100,000 distinct CDR3 sequences, approximately 9% of them singletons. The source material was CD8+ T cells not binding an NS4B(214-222) dextramer, sorted from PBMCs, sampled approximately 16 days after the first yellow fever vaccination. The receptors were gathered from a man younger than 30 who received the YFV17D yellow fever vaccine.

This chain joins TRBV5-1 and TRBJ2-5; 8 bases are shared with TRBD2. The CDR3 contains 15 residues. Germline trimming cut 1 base from V and 5 bases from J; bases unmatched to any gene: 7. Per the germline V gene, CDR1 is SGHRS and CDR2 is YFSETQ. Written as DNA, the CDR3 is TGCGCCAGCAGCTTGAGGACTAGCATTATGGAGACCCAGTACTTC. It is translated as CASSLRTSIMETQYF.

This clonotype has more than one count but fewer than ten. The chain is built from TRBV27 and TRBJ2-1; 12 bases fit TRBD2. Losses at the gene ends were 4 bases for V and 4 bases for J; bases not matched to a gene: 2. The germline V gene has CDR1 MNHEY and CDR2 SMNVEV (reference sequence). The CDR3 runs to 15 residues. The CDR3 region has the DNA TGTGCCAGCAGTTCTGGACTAGCGGGATACAATGAGCAGTTCTTC. Protein product: CASSSGLAGYNEQFF.

This clonotype was detected only a few times. CDR3 sequence: CASSQDWGKSNEKLFF. In nucleotides, the CDR3 is TGCGCCAGCAGCCAAGACTGGGGAAAGTCAAATGAAAAACTGTTTTTT. V and J are TRBV4-3 and TRBJ1-4; no reliable D call. This CDR3 is built from 16 residues. V was pared by 0 bases and J by 5 bases, with 13 bases between. Per germline, CDR1 LGHNA and CDR2 YSLEER.

The chain couples TRBV12-3 or TRBV12-4 to TRBJ2-7; D may be TRBD2 (6 bases). The CDR3 sequence is 13 residues long. V was pared by 6 bases and J by 2 bases, with 11 bases between. Here the CDR3 DNA reads TGTGCCAGCAGCCCCGGGAGTGCCTACGAGCAGTACTTC. Translated: CASSPGSAYEQYF.

The chain has TRBV12-3 or TRBV12-4 and TRBJ2-5; no reliable D call. With 3 bases removed from V and 2 bases from J, the gap between germline ends came to 4 bases. This CDR3 has 12 amino acids. The CDR3 DNA follows: TGTGCCAGCAGTTTGTCGCAAGAGACCCAGTACTTC. Its protein is CASSLSQETQYF.

This clonotype occurred a few times. V is TRBV5-4 and J is TRBJ2-7, with a possible D match to TRBD1 (6 bases). The CDR3 sequence is 16 residues long. Between the trimmed V and J ends, which lost 0 bases and 2 bases, there was a span of 15 bases. Germline CDR1 is SGHNT and CDR2 is YYREEE (reference sequence). CDR3 bases: TGTGCCAGCAGCTTGGGGGCAGGGGCACAGACCTACGAGCAGTACGTC. Amino acids: CASSLGAGAQTYEQYV.

This clonotype was observed a handful of times. This chain connects TRBV4-3 to TRBJ1-1; D unresolved. CDR1 and CDR2 from the germline V gene are LGHNA and YSLEER. This CDR3 is 17 amino acids long. V was pared by 0 bases and J by 1 base, with 15 bases between. The CDR3 loop is CASSQDRFGPSNTEAFF. CDR3 DNA: TGCGCCAGCAGCCAAGATCGGTTTGGGCCGTCGAACACTGAAGCTTTCTTT.

The J gene is TRBJ1-1, the V gene TRBV4-1; D unclear. The germline V and J ends were trimmed by 4 bases and 0 bases, with 18 bases remaining between them. Germline-derived CDR1 and CDR2 are MGHRA and YSYEKL. The CDR3 covers 17 residues. Here the CDR3 reads CASSRGVNTLMNTEAFF. For the CDR3, the DNA is TGCGCCAGCAGCCGCGGGGTCAACACTCTCATGAACACTGAAGCTTTCTTT.

This clonotype showed up just a few times. CDR3: CASSLAGWEQYF. The CDR3 region has the DNA TGCGCCAGCAGCTTGGCAGGGTGGGAGCAGTACTTC. This chain links TRBV5-1 with TRBJ2-7; D is perhaps TRBD1 (5 bases). The CDR3 has 12 amino acids. V was clipped by 0 bases and J by 7 bases, with 8 bases between them. The germline gives CDR1 SGHRS, CDR2 YFSETQ.

This clonotype showed up just a few times. The genes are TRBV19 and TRBJ2-7, with a tentative D call TRBD2 (7 bases). V was pared by 4 bases and J by 1 base, with 14 bases between. The CDR3 spans 15 residues. Germline V gene lookup returns CDR1 LNHDA and CDR2 SQIVND (reference sequence). Here the CDR3 reads CASSKGGAGSYEQYV. CDR3 coding DNA: TGTGCCAGTAGTAAAGGGGGGGCGGGATCCTACGAGCAGTACGTC.

This clonotype was observed at least ten times. The chain couples TRBV3-1 to TRBJ1-5; D gene unclear. CDR3 size: 17 residues. From germline, CDR1 is LGHDT and CDR2 YNNKEL (reference sequence). Trimming removed 0 bases from V and 0 bases from J, with 12 bases in between. CDR3 DNA sequence: TGTGCCAGCAGCCAAGATTTTAGCAGGTTTAGCAATCAGCCCCAGCATTTT. Its translation: CASSQDFSRFSNQPQHF.

This clonotype was observed a few times. The chain joins TRBV9 to TRBJ2-2; D unclear. V was pared by 1 base and J by 0 bases, with 10 bases between. Germline lookup yields CDR1 SGDLS and CDR2 YYNGEE. The CDR3 is 16 amino acids. The CDR3 region is CASSVNRLTNTGELFF. CDR3 DNA: TGTGCCAGCAGCGTAAACCGACTTACGAACACCGGGGAGCTGTTTTTT.

This clonotype came up a few times. The V gene is TRBV27, the J gene TRBJ1-2; D call uncertain. The V end was cut by 4 bases, the J end by 5 bases, with 8 bases between. Per germline, CDR1 MNHEY and CDR2 SMNVEV (reference sequence). CDR3 length equals 12 residues. The CDR3 here is CASSSRGYGYTF. The CDR3 DNA reads TGTGCCAGCAGTTCCCGCGGATATGGCTACACCTTC.

This chain links TRBV7-2 with TRBJ2-3; unclear D gene. Trimming removed 10 bases from V and 0 bases from J, with 11 bases in between. The CDR3 is 13 amino acids. The germline CDR1 and CDR2 sequences are SGHTA and FQGNSA. CDR3 in DNA: TGTGCCATTGCGCTGCCTAGCACAGATACGCAGTATTTT. It is translated as CAIALPSTDTQYF.

This clonotype was observed at least ten times. The chain carries TRBV7-9 and TRBJ2-5; D gene ambiguous. Looked up from germline, CDR1 is SEHNR and CDR2 is FQNEAQ (reference sequence). Trimming removed 5 bases at V and 4 bases at J, with 11 bases between. The CDR3 loop spans 13 amino acids. The CDR3 region has the DNA TGTGCCAGCAGCCCGAGTTCTTCAGAGACCCAGTACTTC. Translating gives CASSPSSSETQYF.

The chain carries TRBV4-1 and TRBJ2-2; no clear D. Trimming took 1 base from V and 1 from J, leaving 13 bases between them. The CDR3 extends over 17 amino acids. Looked up from germline, CDR1 is MGHRA and CDR2 is YSYEKL. CDR3 DNA sequence: TGCGCCAGCAGCCAAGGGGGATTCGTAGTGAACACCGGGGAGCTGTTTTTT. As protein: CASSQGGFVVNTGELFF.

The genes are TRBV28 and TRBJ2-3; possible D gene TRBD2, 6 bases. The CDR3 is made up of 16 amino acids. V was clipped by 6 bases and J by 3 bases, with 19 bases between them. The germline V gene encodes CDR1 MDHEN and CDR2 SYDVKM. CDR3 coding DNA: TGTGCCAGCAGCTTGGAAAGGGGCGGGGATACAGATACGCAGTATTTT. It encodes CASSLERGGDTDTQYF.

This clonotype has a handful of counts. The V call is TRBV20-1, the J call TRBJ2-7; 9 bases line up with TRBD1. Germline V gene data show CDR1 as DFQATT and CDR2 as SNEGSKA (reference sequence). CDR3 length equals 14 residues. The V gene end was trimmed by 6 bases and the J gene end by 2 bases; junction bases not matched to a gene: 8. The CDR3 DNA follows: TGCAGTGCCCCCCCGGGACAGGGCCCCTACGAGCAGTACGTC. This codes for CSAPPGQGPYEQYV.

This clonotype was picked up a small number of times. V is TRBV4-1 and J is TRBJ2-5; D ambiguous. The CDR3 covers 14 residues. The V end lost 1 base, the J end lost 1 base, and 7 bases lay between the germline ends. Germline V gene sequence: CDR1 MGHRA, CDR2 YSYEKL. CDR3 sequence reads: CASSQVSLQETQYF. Written as DNA, the CDR3 is TGCGCCAGCAGCCAAGTTAGCCTCCAAGAGACCCAGTACTTC.

This clonotype was recorded a few times. V is TRBV12-3 or TRBV12-4 and J is TRBJ1-1; TRBD1 agrees at 10 bases. J gave up 4 bases and V 7 bases, and 6 bases lay outside the gene matches. The CDR3 spans 14 residues. CDR3 amino acids: CASTRTGGSTEAFF. The CDR3 region has the DNA TGTGCCAGCACCCGGACAGGGGGGAGCACTGAAGCTTTCTTT.

This clonotype was counted at least ten times. V gene TRBV5-5 combines with J gene TRBJ2-3, with a tentative D call TRBD2 (5 bases). Trimming removed 4 bases at V and 12 bases at J, with 12 bases between. Germline lookup yields CDR1 SGHKS and CDR2 YYEKEE (reference sequence). CDR3 length equals 11 residues. CDR3 region: CASSAAVPQYF. For the CDR3, the DNA is TGTGCCAGCAGCGCAGCGGTTCCTCAGTATTTT. The full variable domain, completed using reference TRBV5-5 and TRBJ2-3, is DAGVTQSPTHLIKTRGQQVTLRCSPISGHKSVSWYQQVLGQGPQFIFQYYEKEERGRGNFPDRFSARQFPNYSSELNVNALLLGDSALYLCASSAAVPQYFGPGTRLTVL.

This clonotype was detected a few times. J is TRBJ2-1 and V is TRBV13, with 9 bases aligning to TRBD2. CDR1 is PRHDT and CDR2 is FYEKMQ in the germline V gene (reference sequence). This CDR3 region has 15 residues. The ends lost 6 bases at V and 3 bases at J; junction bases unmatched: 6. The DNA of the CDR3 is TGTGCCAGCAGGGGAGCGGGGGGCTTCTACAATGAGCAGTTCTTC. This codes for CASRGAGGFYNEQFF.

This clonotype was recorded at least ten times. This chain connects TRBV11-2 to TRBJ2-1; 7 nucleotides align to TRBD1. Germline V gives CDR1 SGHAT, CDR2 FQNNGV. V gave up 5 bases and J gave up 2 bases; unmatched junction bases: 9. The CDR3 runs to 16 residues. The DNA of the CDR3 is TGTGCCAGCAGCGTAGGCCGGGACAGTGCCTACAATGAGCAGTTCTTC. Translation: CASSVGRDSAYNEQFF.

The rearrangement links TRBV5-1 to TRBJ2-1, with a possible D match to TRBD2 (5 bases). Deletions cut 4 bases from V and 6 bases from J, with 20 bases between. Germline V gene sequence: CDR1 SGHRS, CDR2 YFSETQ. The CDR3 totals 16 residues. CDR3 protein: CASSPRRVVSGNEQFF. CDR3 coding DNA: TGCGCCAGCAGCCCGCGTCGGGTGGTCAGCGGCAATGAGCAGTTCTTC.

This clonotype was counted between two and nine times. The V gene is TRBV9, the J gene TRBJ2-2; D might be TRBD1 (7 bases). Deletions cut 0 bases from V and 3 bases from J, with 15 bases between. This CDR3 comprises 17 residues. Germline lookup yields CDR1 SGDLS and CDR2 YYNGEE. DNA of the CDR3: TGTGCCAGCAGCGTAGCTAGAGACAGGGAGGACACCGGGGAGCTGTTTTTT. This sequence encodes CASSVARDREDTGELFF.

The DNA for the CDR3 is TGTGCCAGCAGTTACCGCCCCGACAATGAGCAGTTCTTC. This codes for CASSYRPDNEQFF. V and J are TRBV6-2 or TRBV6-3 and TRBJ2-1; D is ambiguous. The CDR3 spans 13 residues. V gave up 2 bases and J gave up 5 bases, with 7 bases separating them. The germline V gene has CDR1 MNHEY and CDR2 SVGEGT.

This clonotype was seen a few times. This chain joins TRBV7-6 and TRBJ2-2; the match to TRBD1 covers 9 bases. Trimming cost V 5 bases and J 7 bases; bases outside gene matches: 8. Per germline, CDR1 SGHVS and CDR2 FNYEAQ. The CDR3 is 15 amino acids. The CDR3 sequence is CASSLGQGFNGELFF. In DNA, the CDR3 is TGTGCCAGCAGCCTCGGACAGGGGTTTAACGGGGAGCTGTTTTTT.

At least ten counts were recorded for this clonotype. The CDR3 sequence: CASSFQGAIRNEQFF. For the CDR3, the DNA is TGTGCCAGCAGCTTTCAAGGGGCGATTAGGAATGAGCAGTTCTTC. The chain employs TRBV5-5 and TRBJ2-1; a possible D gene is TRBD1 (5 bases). CDR1 is SGHKS and CDR2 is YYEKEE in the germline V gene (reference sequence). V was cut by 2 bases and J by 7 bases, with 16 bases left in between. The length of the CDR3 is 15 residues.

This clonotype was observed a few times. The chain recombines TRBV12-3 or TRBV12-4 with TRBJ2-2; 7 nucleotides match TRBD2. V lost 4 bases to trimming and J lost 4 bases; unmatched junction nucleotides: 9. The CDR3 spans 16 residues. The CDR3 nucleotides are TGTGCCAGCAGTTCCATCAGCAGGGAGGGCACCGGGGAGCTGTTTTTT. Translated, it gives CASSSISREGTGELFF.

This clonotype came up a few times. The V call is TRBV5-1, the J call TRBJ2-1, with D tentatively TRBD2 (6 bases). V lost 4 bases and J lost 0, with 11 bases in between. The germline gives CDR1 SGHRS, CDR2 YFSETQ. The CDR3 is made up of 15 amino acids. CDR3 protein: CASSVRGSSYNEQFF. DNA for the CDR3: TGCGCCAGCAGCGTTCGGGGGAGCTCCTACAATGAGCAGTTCTTC. The complete variable domain, with remaining parts taken from reference TRBV5-1 and TRBJ2-1, reads KAGVTQTPRYLIKTRGQQVTLSCSPISGHRSVSWYQQTPGQGLQFLFEYFSETQRNKGNFPGRFSGRQFSNSRSEMNVSTLELGDSALYLCASSVRGSSYNEQFFGPGTRLTVL.

This clonotype was observed a handful of times. J is TRBJ2-7 and V is TRBV7-9; D is possibly TRBD2 (5 bases). The CDR3 sequence is 14 residues long. The germline V gene has CDR1 SEHNR and CDR2 FQNEAQ (reference sequence). Trimming took 3 bases from V and 4 from J, leaving 13 bases between them. The CDR3 sequence is CASSLRARPYEQYV. In DNA, the CDR3 is TGTGCCAGCAGCTTGAGGGCTCGTCCTTACGAGCAGTACGTC.